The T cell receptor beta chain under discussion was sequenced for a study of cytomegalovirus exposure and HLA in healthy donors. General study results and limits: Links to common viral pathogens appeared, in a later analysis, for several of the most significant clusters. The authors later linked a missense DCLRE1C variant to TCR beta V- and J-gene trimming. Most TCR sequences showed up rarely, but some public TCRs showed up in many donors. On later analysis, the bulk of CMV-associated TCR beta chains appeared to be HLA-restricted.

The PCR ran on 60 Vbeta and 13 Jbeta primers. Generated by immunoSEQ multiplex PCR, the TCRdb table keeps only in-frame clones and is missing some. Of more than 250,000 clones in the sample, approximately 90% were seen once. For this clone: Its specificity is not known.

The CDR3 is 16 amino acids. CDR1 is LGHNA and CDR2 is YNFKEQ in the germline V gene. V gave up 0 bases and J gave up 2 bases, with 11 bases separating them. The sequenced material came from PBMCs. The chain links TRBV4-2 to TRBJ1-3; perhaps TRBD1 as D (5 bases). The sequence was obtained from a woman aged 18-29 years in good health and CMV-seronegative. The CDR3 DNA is TGTGCCAGCAGCCAAGATACCGCAGGGACTGGAAACACCATATATTTT. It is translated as CASSQDTAGTGNTIYF.